Below, 13 T cell receptor beta chains from the same sample are listed, as sequenced in a study of T cell repertoires in cytomegalovirus infection. The antigens these receptors bind are not known. TCRdb itself ran the reads through MiXCR, one entry per CDR3 protein. The data contain approximately 81,000 distinct CDR3 sequences, 24% of them singletons. The material sequenced was CD8+ T cells from cultured PBMCs, taken from culture after CMV antigen stimulation. These receptors all come from a human donor in good health (CMV status not recorded). Some clones in this sample may be carry-over from other donors' samples.

This clonotype was counted only a few times. The chain uses TRBV5-4 and TRBJ2-1; maybe TRBD1 (6 bases). This CDR3 spans 13 amino acids. Germline V gene sequence: CDR1 SGHNT, CDR2 YYREEE (reference sequence). Between the trimmed V and J ends, which lost 4 bases and 10 bases, there was a span of 15 bases. The CDR3 sequence: CASSDGTHGEQFF. The CDR3 nucleotides are TGTGCCAGCAGCGACGGGACACATGGGGAGCAGTTCTTC.

This clonotype occurred a few times. The V call is TRBV27, the J call TRBJ2-1, with D tentatively TRBD1 (6 bases). CDR3 length: 14 amino acids. Trimming cost V 5 bases and J 4 bases, with 12 bases left between them. Germline loops: CDR1 MNHEY, CDR2 SMNVEV (reference sequence). CDR3: CASSKQGPYNEQFF. The CDR3 DNA sequence: TGTGCCAGCAGTAAACAGGGACCTTACAATGAGCAGTTCTTC.

Only a few counts were recorded for this clonotype. The rearrangement links TRBV7-9 to TRBJ1-1, with 8 bases aligning to TRBD1. The CDR3 extends over 14 amino acids. CDR1 and CDR2 from the germline V gene are SEHNR and FQNEAQ (reference sequence). V shed 4 bases, J shed 3 bases, and the junction held 4 bases outside the gene matches. CDR3 in DNA: TGTGCCAGCAGCTCACTGACAGGGGACACTGAAGCTTTCTTT. The encoded protein is CASSSLTGDTEAFF.

This clonotype has ten or more counts. This chain joins TRBV28 and TRBJ2-1, with 9 bases that match TRBD2. The CDR3 runs to 15 residues. J lost 5 bases, V lost 3 bases, and 5 bases had no gene match. Germline lookup yields CDR1 MDHEN and CDR2 SYDVKM. The CDR3 protein is CASSFLAGTNNEQFF. DNA of the CDR3: TGTGCCAGCAGTTTTCTAGCGGGGACAAACAATGAGCAGTTCTTC.

The CDR3 protein is CASSYRTGGGNEQFF. CDR3 DNA: TGTGCCAGCAGTTACCGGACAGGGGGAGGCAATGAGCAGTTCTTC. The chain couples TRBV6-6 to TRBJ2-1; TRBD1 matches at 10 bases. Germline-derived CDR1 and CDR2 are MNHNY and SVGAGI (reference sequence). The CDR3 is 15 residues long. Trimming removed 2 bases from V and 6 bases from J; junction bases left unmatched: 4.

The chain employs TRBV12-3 or TRBV12-4 and TRBJ1-2, with D maybe TRBD1 (6 bases). The CDR3 covers 13 residues. Trimming removed 5 bases at V and 5 bases at J, with 12 bases between. This chain's CDR3 is CASSTGTLYGYTF. The CDR3 DNA reads TGTGCCAGCAGTACCGGGACACTGTATGGCTACACCTTC.

This chain links TRBV6-1 with TRBJ2-3; no firm D call. V dropped 3 bases and J dropped 5 bases, with 6 bases sitting between them. Germline V CDR1 and CDR2: MNHNS, SASEGT. This CDR3 contains 12 residues. Written as DNA, the CDR3 is TGTGCCAGCAGTGATTTCAAAGATACGCAGTATTTT. Protein sequence: CASSDFKDTQYF.

A few counts support this clonotype. The chain recombines TRBV3-1 with TRBJ1-2; a weak D match, TRBD1 (6 bases). V was shortened by 5 bases and J by 8 bases, with 12 bases between the two germline ends. The germline CDR1 and CDR2 sequences are LGHDT and YNNKEL (reference sequence). The CDR3 spans 12 residues. The CDR3 sequence is CASSYTGSGYTF. The CDR3 DNA sequence: TGTGCCAGCAGCTATACAGGGTCCGGCTACACCTTC.

The rearrangement links TRBV28 to TRBJ1-1; TRBD1 matches at 7 bases. The CDR3 runs to 17 residues. Germline CDR1 and CDR2: MDHEN and SYDVKM. Losses at the gene ends were 7 bases for V and 0 bases for J; bases not matched to a gene: 14. The CDR3: CASKRLRTGLMNTEAFF. The CDR3 DNA follows: TGTGCCAGCAAAAGACTTAGGACAGGTCTCATGAACACTGAAGCTTTCTTT.

The sample holds many counts of this clonotype. This chain joins TRBV30 and TRBJ2-5, with D possibly TRBD2 on 5 matching bases. Germline-derived CDR1 and CDR2 are GTSNPN and SVGIG (reference sequence). The CDR3 runs to 12 residues. The V and J ends lost 1 base and 5 bases respectively, with 8 bases between them. CDR3 sequence reads: CAWSDSAETQYF. DNA of the CDR3: TGTGCCTGGAGTGATAGCGCGGAGACCCAGTACTTC.

This clonotype was counted only a few times. V is TRBV28 and J is TRBJ2-5; a possible D gene is TRBD2 (7 bases). Germline values: CDR1 MDHEN, CDR2 SYDVKM. The CDR3 contains 14 residues. V lost 6 bases and J lost 3, with 14 bases in between. The DNA for the CDR3 is TGTGCCAGCAGGGGGGGGCTGGGGAAAGAGACCCAGTACTTC. It codes for CASRGGLGKETQYF.

There are many counts of this clonotype. This chain links TRBV7-2 with TRBJ1-2; D gene ambiguous. The V end lost 2 bases, the J end lost 2 bases, and 9 bases lay between the germline ends. This CDR3 has 14 residues. Looked up from germline, CDR1 is SGHTA and CDR2 is FQGNSA. CDR3 protein: CASSLLGLNYGYTF. As DNA, the CDR3 is TGTGCCAGCAGCTTATTAGGGTTGAACTATGGCTACACCTTC.

This clonotype has just a few counts. The rearrangement links TRBV28 to TRBJ1-2; no clear D. V was trimmed by 0 bases and J by 8 bases, leaving 10 bases between them. The germline gives CDR1 MDHEN, CDR2 SYDVKM. This CDR3 comprises 13 residues. The CDR3 DNA reads TGTGCCAGCAGTTTATGGACCGGGTGGGGCTACACCTTC. This translates into CASSLWTGWGYTF.